These 30 T cell receptor beta chains were all obtained from the same sample, sequenced in a study of blood T cell repertoires in COVID-19. Produced via immunoSEQ multiplex PCR; TCRdb's table is partial and in-frame only. The table includes about 210,000 clones, about 92% detected once. Sequenced: peripheral blood. The receptors come from a man aged 25-45 years with acute or convalescent COVID-19.

The chain uses TRBV13 and TRBJ2-7; D perhaps matches TRBD2 (5 bases). CDR1 is PRHDT, CDR2 FYEKMQ, per germline (reference sequence). Deletions cut 5 bases from V and 7 bases from J, with 21 bases between. The CDR3 length is 15 residues. CDR3 region: CASSLGRRLGDEQYF. The CDR3 coding sequence is TGTGCCAGCAGCCTTGGAAGGAGGCTCGGGGATGAGCAGTACTTC.

The V call is TRBV2, the J call TRBJ2-7; D may be TRBD2 (5 bases). This CDR3 region has 15 residues. CDR1 SNHLY and CDR2 FYNNEI come from the germline V gene. Trimming removed 2 bases at V and 0 bases at J, with 11 bases between. The CDR3 sequence is CASSETLGGSYEQYF. The CDR3 coding sequence is TGTGCCAGCAGTGAAACCCTCGGAGGCTCCTACGAGCAGTACTTC.

The gene calls are TRBV9 and TRBJ2-2, with D possibly matching TRBD2 (6 bases). The length of the CDR3 is 14 residues. Germline V gives CDR1 SGDLS, CDR2 YYNGEE. Trimming cost V 4 bases and J 2 bases, with 9 bases left between them. Here the CDR3 reads CASSLGTNTGELFF. CDR3 nucleotides: TGTGCCAGCAGCCTCGGGACTAACACCGGGGAGCTGTTTTTT.

J is TRBJ1-1 and V is TRBV2; D not resolved. CDR3 size: 13 residues. Germline V CDR1 and CDR2: SNHLY, FYNNEI. With 4 bases removed from V and 1 base from J, the gap between germline ends came to 7 bases. This chain's CDR3 is CASSAGPNTEAFF. The DNA of the CDR3 is TGTGCCAGCAGTGCAGGCCCGAACACTGAAGCTTTCTTT.

The chain carries TRBV24-1 and TRBJ2-1, with 7 bases identical to TRBD1. Unmatched junction bases numbered 9, after V lost 0 bases and J lost 5 bases. This CDR3 is 17 amino acids long. Germline loops: CDR1 KGHDR, CDR2 SFDVKD. The CDR3 protein is CATSDLRARDRNNEQFF. DNA of the CDR3: TGTGCCACCAGTGATTTGCGAGCCCGGGACAGAAACAATGAGCAGTTCTTC.

The CDR3 is CASSPEILNTEAFF. CDR3 in DNA: TGTGCCAGTAGTCCGGAGATTCTGAACACTGAAGCTTTCTTT. The rearrangement links TRBV19 to TRBJ1-1, with D hard to call. Deletions cut 5 bases from V and 0 bases from J, with 10 bases between. The CDR3 consists of 14 residues. Germline lookup yields CDR1 LNHDA and CDR2 SQIVND (reference sequence).

This rearrangement joins TRBV28 to TRBJ2-1, with 13 positions matching TRBD2. CDR1 is MDHEN and CDR2 is SYDVKM in the germline V gene. The CDR3 loop spans 14 amino acids. V lost 7 bases, J lost 9 bases, and 6 bases stayed unmatched. CDR3 protein: CASKLAGGTGEQFF. The CDR3, as DNA: TGTGCCAGCAAACTAGCGGGAGGGACAGGTGAGCAGTTCTTC.

The chain recombines TRBV7-3 with TRBJ2-3, with a tentative D call TRBD2 (5 bases). Germline CDR1 and CDR2: SGHTA and FQGTGA. With 4 bases removed from V and 5 bases from J, the gap between germline ends came to 22 bases. The CDR3 is made up of 17 amino acids. The CDR3 sequence is CASSSGGFGPRKDTQYF. CDR3 in DNA: TGTGCCAGCAGCTCCGGAGGTTTCGGACCTAGAAAAGATACGCAGTATTTT.

The chain joins TRBV19 to TRBJ2-6; maybe TRBD1 (6 bases). V gave up 2 bases and J gave up 3 bases, with 8 bases separating them. The CDR3 is 15 amino acids. Germline-derived CDR1 and CDR2 are LNHDA and SQIVND (reference sequence). The CDR3 sequence: CASSIQGFGANVLTF. The CDR3 DNA is TGTGCCAGTAGTATACAGGGGTTTGGGGCCAACGTCCTGACTTTC.

The rearrangement uses TRBV5-1 and TRBJ1-3, with D unresolved. The V end was cut by 1 base, the J end by 1 base, with 15 bases between. Germline CDR1 SGHRS, CDR2 YFSETQ. The CDR3 is 17 residues long. The chain's CDR3 is CASSLSPRGASGNTIYF. The DNA for the CDR3 is TGCGCCAGCAGCTTGTCCCCCCGGGGAGCATCTGGAAACACCATATATTTT. Together with reference TRBV5-1 and TRBJ1-3, the CDR3 gives the full variable domain: KAGVTQTPRYLIKTRGQQVTLSCSPISGHRSVSWYQQTPGQGLQFLFEYFSETQRNKGNFPGRFSGRQFSNSRSEMNVSTLELGDSALYLCASSLSPRGASGNTIYFGEGSWLTVV.

This sequence joins TRBV12-5 and TRBJ2-7; 7 nucleotides match TRBD1. This CDR3 contains 15 residues. Trimming removed 3 bases from V and 1 base from J; junction bases left unmatched: 6. CDR1 is LGHNT and CDR2 is FRNRAP in the germline V gene. CDR3 in DNA: TGTGCTAGTGGTTTCATCCGGGACAGATCCTACGAGCAGTACTTC. Its protein product is CASGFIRDRSYEQYF. The variable domain in full, completed from reference TRBV12-5 and TRBJ2-7, reads DARVTQTPRHKVTEMGQEVTMRCQPILGHNTVFWYRQTMMQGLELLAYFRNRAPLDDSGMPKDRFSAEMPDATLATLKIQPSEPRDSAVYFCASGFIRDRSYEQYFGPGTRLTVT.

V is TRBV3-1 (or the pseudogene TRBV3-2) and J is TRBJ1-1; D is perhaps TRBD1 (5 bases). V was cut by 4 bases and J by 2 bases, with 14 bases left in between. Germline V lookup: CDR1 LGHDT, CDR2 YNNKEL (reference sequence). The CDR3 runs to 15 residues. The CDR3 region is CASSPAGQVNTEAFF. DNA of the CDR3: TGTGCCAGCAGCCCAGCGGGGCAGGTCAACACTGAAGCTTTCTTT.

This clone appeared once. The chain employs TRBV6-5 and TRBJ1-1; weak D call: TRBD1 (5 bases). Trimming shortened V by 9 bases and J by 1 base, and 12 bases separated the two germline ends. The length of the CDR3 is 13 residues. CDR1 MNHEY and CDR2 SVGAGI come from the germline V gene. The CDR3 DNA reads TGTGCCAGTAGGGACGGGAGGAACACTGAAGCTTTCTTT. It encodes CASRDGRNTEAFF.

DNA of the CDR3: TGTGCCAGCAGCCAGAGGGGGCTCGCCTATGGCTACACCTTC. Protein: CASSQRGLAYGYTF. V is TRBV11-3 and J is TRBJ1-2; 7 bases fit TRBD1. The CDR3 has 14 residues. The V segment lost 5 bases and the J segment 4 bases; nucleotides outside the gene matches: 7. The germline gives CDR1 SGHNT, CDR2 YENEEA.

The rearrangement joins TRBV6-1 to TRBJ2-3; 7 bases agree with TRBD2. This CDR3 contains 16 residues. The germline V gene encodes CDR1 MNHNS and CDR2 SASEGT. Losses at the gene ends were 2 bases for V and 4 bases for J; bases not matched to a gene: 9. The CDR3 spells CASSELRTRRSDTQYF. The CDR3 nucleotides read TGTGCCAGCAGTGAACTCAGGACTAGACGCTCAGATACGCAGTATTTT.

This clone showed up just once. Germline is not matched at one junction end, which may reflect a read error. V and J are TRBV27 and TRBJ2-7; 8 bases map to TRBD1. In germline, CDR1 is MNHEY, CDR2 SMNVEV (reference sequence). This CDR3 comprises 18 residues. The CDR3 sequence is CASSLGSLLRQGTVERYF. The CDR3 DNA sequence: TGTGCCAGCAGTTTAGGGTCTTTGCTCCGACAGGGGACGGTCGAGCGGTACTTC.

The chain couples TRBV28 to TRBJ1-1, with D unclear. Germline V gene lookup returns CDR1 MDHEN and CDR2 SYDVKM. The CDR3 is 15 amino acids. V lost 3 bases and J 1 base, leaving 12 bases between the germline ends. CDR3 in amino acids: CASSFPTGGNTEAFF. In DNA form, the CDR3 reads TGTGCCAGCAGTTTCCCGACCGGAGGGAACACTGAAGCTTTCTTT.

This clone was detected once. The V gene is TRBV4-1, the J gene TRBJ2-7, with 11 nucleotides matching TRBD2. V lost 1 base to trimming and J lost 3 bases; unmatched junction nucleotides: 8. The CDR3 spans 17 residues. Per the germline V gene, CDR1 is MGHRA and CDR2 is YSYEKL. The CDR3 nucleotides read TGCGCCAGCAGCCAAGTAACTAGCGGGGGCGGAAGCTACGAGCAGTACTTC. Protein sequence: CASSQVTSGGGSYEQYF.

The chain employs TRBV3-1 (or the pseudogene TRBV3-2) and TRBJ2-7; tentatively, D is TRBD1 (5 bases). The CDR3 length is 13 residues. Germline-derived CDR1 and CDR2 are LGHDT and YNNKEL (reference sequence). V was pared by 3 bases and J by 4 bases, with 10 bases between. DNA of the CDR3: TGTGCCAGCAGCCAGCGCAGGGAATACGAGCAGTACTTC. It specifies CASSQRREYEQYF.

The CDR3 DNA reads as TGTGCCAGCGCCGACAGGGGTTTCACAGATACGCAGTATTTT. Its translation: CASADRGFTDTQYF. The V and J genes are TRBV19 and TRBJ2-3; 8 nucleotides match TRBD1. The CDR3 totals 14 residues. The J segment lost 2 bases and the V segment lost 9 bases, leaving 7 bases of the junction unmatched. CDR1 is LNHDA, CDR2 SQIVND, per germline (reference sequence).

The rearrangement links TRBV6-6 to TRBJ1-3; 7 bases align to TRBD1. The CDR3 consists of 15 residues. The J segment lost 4 bases and the V segment lost 5 bases, leaving 8 bases of the junction unmatched. Germline-derived CDR1 and CDR2 are MNHNY and SVGAGI (reference sequence). CDR3 nucleotide sequence: TGTGCCAGCAGTGCCCCCCAGGGACAGGGAAACACCATATATTTT. Protein sequence: CASSAPQGQGNTIYF.

The rearrangement uses TRBV19 and TRBJ1-1; 9 nucleotides line up with TRBD1. The V and J ends lost 8 bases and 5 bases, in that order; junction bases with no gene match: 9. This CDR3 has 14 amino acids. Germline CDR1 is LNHDA and CDR2 is SQIVND (reference sequence). This CDR3 is CASGTGNMWTEAFF. The CDR3 DNA reads as TGTGCCAGTGGGACAGGGAATATGTGGACTGAAGCTTTCTTT.

The chain links TRBV5-4 to TRBJ2-3; D perhaps matches TRBD2 (5 bases). There are 15 residues in the CDR3. V lost 2 bases and J 4 bases, leaving 14 bases between the germline ends. Germline V gene sequence: CDR1 SGHNT, CDR2 YYREEE (reference sequence). For the CDR3, the DNA is TGTGCCAGCAGCTTACAAACTCCCGGGGCAGATACGCAGTATTTT. It is translated as CASSLQTPGADTQYF.

V and J are TRBV30 and TRBJ1-4; no clear D gene. In germline, CDR1 is GTSNPN, CDR2 SVGIG (reference sequence). V dropped 0 bases and J dropped 4 bases, with 9 bases sitting between them. The CDR3 is 14 residues long. CDR3 sequence: CAWSVATLNEKLFF. CDR3 DNA: TGTGCCTGGAGTGTAGCCACCCTTAATGAAAAACTGTTTTTT.

This chain joins TRBV28 and TRBJ1-5; weak D call: TRBD1 (6 bases). Trimming removed 10 bases from V and 1 base from J, with 14 bases in between. CDR1 MDHEN and CDR2 SYDVKM come from the germline V gene. This CDR3 comprises 14 residues. CDR3 coding DNA: TGTGCCACCTGGGGGCAACGAAGCAATCAGCCCCAGCATTTT. Amino acid sequence: CATWGQRSNQPQHF.

This clone was found once. The genes are TRBV27 and TRBJ2-5; 15 bases agree with TRBD2. The ends lost 4 bases at V and 5 bases at J; junction bases unmatched: 5. Germline V gene sequence: CDR1 MNHEY, CDR2 SMNVEV (reference sequence). The length of the CDR3 is 16 residues. The CDR3 DNA is TGTGCCAGCAGTTCCGGACTAGCGGGGGGGCTGGAGACCCAGTACTTC. As protein: CASSSGLAGGLETQYF.

On this clone: Additional DNA sequences in this sample encode the identical CDR3. The rearrangement uses TRBV5-1 and TRBJ2-7, with 11 positions matching TRBD1. The germline V gene has CDR1 SGHRS and CDR2 YFSETQ. Trimming at V came to 1 base and at J to 2 bases, leaving 2 bases not matched to a gene. CDR3 length: 15 amino acids. CDR3 protein: CASSLTGQGAYEQYF. The CDR3 coding sequence is TGCGCCAGCAGCTTGACGGGACAGGGGGCCTACGAGCAGTACTTC. Full variable domain (remainder filled in from reference TRBV5-1 and TRBJ2-7): KAGVTQTPRYLIKTRGQQVTLSCSPISGHRSVSWYQQTPGQGLQFLFEYFSETQRNKGNFPGRFSGRQFSNSRSEMNVSTLELGDSALYLCASSLTGQGAYEQYFGPGTRLTVT.

The V call is TRBV5-1, the J call TRBJ2-7, with D possibly being TRBD2 (5 bases). CDR1 is SGHRS, CDR2 YFSETQ, per germline. The length of the CDR3 is 14 residues. V was clipped by 0 bases and J by 3 bases, with 10 bases between them. CDR3 sequence reads: CASSLVSGNYEQYF. The CDR3, as DNA: TGCGCCAGCAGCTTGGTTTCGGGGAACTACGAGCAGTACTTC.

This chain links TRBV6-2 or TRBV6-3 with TRBJ1-5; TRBD1 matches 10 bases. Germline values: CDR1 MNHEY, CDR2 SVGEGT. The CDR3 is 15 amino acids. J was trimmed by 7 bases and V by 5 bases; bases with no gene match: 8. CDR3 sequence reads: CASSPGQGWEQPQHF. The CDR3 DNA reads as TGTGCCAGCAGTCCGGGACAGGGGTGGGAGCAGCCCCAGCATTTT.

This chain links TRBV3-1 (or the pseudogene TRBV3-2) with TRBJ2-5, with TRBD2 matching over 11 bases. The CDR3 contains 17 residues. Germline-derived CDR1 and CDR2 are LGHDT and YNNKEL (reference sequence). Trimming at V came to 1 base and at J to 1 base, leaving 5 bases not matched to a gene. The CDR3 DNA sequence: TGTGCCAGCAGCCAAGCGGCTAGCGGGGGGCCCCAAGAGACCCAGTACTTC. It is translated as CASSQAASGGPQETQYF.